This T cell receptor (beta chain) was found in a study of cytomegalovirus exposure and HLA in healthy donors. Overall study results and limits: Reportedly, TCR beta sequences accurately predicted HLA-A and HLA-B alleles in most subjects. An analysis done earlier found most TCR beta V segments productive about 90% or about 30% of the time. Most observed TCR sequences were rare, whereas some public TCRs were detected in many donors. For presence/absence analyses, sequencing depth was assumed to be roughly uniform across donors.

Use of 60 Vbeta and 13 Jbeta primers characterized the PCR. Sequencing used immunoSEQ multiplex PCR; TCRdb keeps in-frame clones, though not all of them. Here the sample spans 160,000 or so clones, around 80% being singletons. A remark on this clone: Its matching antigen is unknown.

Sequenced material: PBMCs. The sequence came from a woman aged 40 to 49 in good health and CMV-seronegative.

For the CDR3, the DNA is TGTGCCAGCAGTTCCATTCTAGGTACTGGCCCCCGCTACAATGAGCAGTTCTTC. Its protein is CASSSILGTGPRYNEQFF. This chain links TRBV27 with TRBJ2-1, with no clear D. The germline V and J ends were trimmed by 4 bases and 3 bases, with 22 bases remaining between them. Looked up from germline, CDR1 is MNHEY and CDR2 is SMNVEV (reference sequence). The CDR3 spans 18 residues.